The 2 T cell receptor beta chains below all came from one sample that was sequenced in a study of OX40 agonist ivuxolimab in advanced cancers. Clones were read by immunoSEQ multiplex PCR, and TCRdb kept only the in-frame ones, dropping some. The sample yields approximately 24,000 clones, more than 65% seen once. The source material was CD4+ or CD8+ T cells sorted from blood, sampled in a trial of the OX40 agonist ivuxolimab. Every receptor here comes from an adult with an advanced solid tumor such as melanoma, head and neck, liver or kidney cancer.

The rearrangement joins TRBV9 to TRBJ2-1; 8 bases match TRBD1. V gave up 3 bases and J gave up 6 bases; unmatched junction bases: 8. CDR1 is SGDLS, CDR2 YYNGEE, per germline. The CDR3 is made up of 15 amino acids. CDR3 sequence (DNA): TGTGCCAGCAGCGCACGGGACAGGCCCATCAATGAGCAGTTCTTC. Translation: CASSARDRPINEQFF.

The chain couples TRBV7-2 to TRBJ2-1; D perhaps matches TRBD2 (7 bases). The CDR3 runs 17 residues. Trimming shortened V by 1 base and J by 3 bases, and 16 bases separated the two germline ends. CDR1 and CDR2 (germline): SGHTA, FQGNSA. The CDR3: CASSLVGGGLLYNEQFF. CDR3 nucleotide sequence: TGTGCCAGCAGCTTAGTTGGGGGGGGCCTCCTCTACAATGAGCAGTTCTTC. The full variable domain, its missing parts supplied by reference TRBV7-2 and TRBJ2-1, is GAGVSQSPSNKVTEKGKDVELRCDPISGHTALYWYRQSLGQGLEFLIYFQGNSAPDKSGLPSDRFSAERTGGSVSTLTIQRTQQEDSAVYLCASSLVGGGLLYNEQFFGPGTRLTVL.